This T cell receptor (beta chain) is from a study of control samples from healthy donors and cancer patients. As for this clone: The junction does not match germline at one end; this may be a read error.

Method: immunoSEQ multiplex PCR; TCRdb's copy keeps in-frame clones and lacks some. The sample has about 130,000 clones, roughly 90% seen once. Sequencing was performed on blood. The clonotype comes from a man between 18 and 29 years old in good health.

The DNA of the CDR3 is TGCTCGCTGGCGGATAGAAGCACAGATACGCAGTATTTT. Protein product: CSLADRSTDTQYF. V gene TRBV30 combines with J gene TRBJ2-3; D gene ambiguous. This CDR3 is built from 13 residues. Germline V CDR1 and CDR2: GTSNPN, SVGIG (reference sequence).